This T cell receptor (beta chain) was observed in a study of T cell changes during pregnancy in multiple sclerosis. Here immunoSEQ multiplex PCR was the method, and the copy in TCRdb shows in-frame clones only, minus some. The data contain around 35,000 clones, approximately 90% of them singletons. The V and J ends lost 3 bases and 9 bases, in that order; junction bases with no gene match: 1. Germline values: CDR1 MNHEY, CDR2 SMNVEV (reference sequence). This CDR3 is 12 amino acids long. The clonotype comes from a female donor with multiple sclerosis, enrolled in a pregnancy study. The source was CD8+ T cells from peripheral blood mononuclear cells, collected before pregnancy. The rearrangement joins TRBV27 to TRBJ1-5, with TRBD1 identical over 8 bases. The DNA for the CDR3 is TGTGCCAGCAGTTTCACAGGGGGGCCCCAGCATTTT. Its protein is CASSFTGGPQHF.